The present entry profiles one T cell receptor (beta chain) with its context. Its antigen is not known. Germline CDR1 is GTSNPN and CDR2 is SVGIG (reference sequence). The J segment lost 0 bases and the V segment lost 0 bases, leaving 5 bases of the junction unmatched. The CDR3 has 16 residues. The data originate from a study of cytomegalovirus exposure and HLA in healthy donors. PCR was performed using 60 Vbeta and 13 Jbeta primers. This table comes from immunoSEQ multiplex PCR, and its TCRdb copy is limited to in-frame clones, with some not included. Of about 200,000 clones in the sample, approximately 78% were seen once. Regarding the study as a whole: Most TCR sequences proved rare, with some public TCRs found in many donors.

The V and J genes are TRBV30 and TRBJ2-3; 8 bases line up with TRBD2. Sequencing was carried out using PBMCs. The sequence came from a woman aged 18 to 35 in good health and CMV-seronegative. Here the CDR3 reads CAWSVSGSTSTDTQYF. CDR3 bases: TGTGCCTGGAGTGTGAGCGGGAGCACTAGCACAGATACGCAGTATTTT.